The entry that follows covers one T cell receptor beta chain sequence. This sample was taken from a study of cytomegalovirus exposure and HLA in healthy donors. Primers for the PCR totalled 60 Vbeta and 13 Jbeta. Only in-frame clones appear in the TCRdb table, and some are missing; sequencing was by immunoSEQ multiplex PCR. This sample's clone table lists 100,000 or so clones. The origin of this receptor is a man aged 45 to 65 in good health and CMV-seronegative. Material: PBMCs.

CDR3 DNA: TGCGCCAGCAGCCAAAGGGGAGGCGCTGAAGCTTTCTTT. It encodes CASSQRGGAEAFF. The chain links TRBV4-1 to TRBJ1-1; possibly TRBD1 for D (5 bases). This CDR3 has 13 amino acids. V lost 2 bases and J lost 6, with 10 bases in between. The germline V gene encodes CDR1 MGHRA and CDR2 YSYEKL.